The entry that follows covers one TCR beta chain sequence. The sample is drawn from a study of blood T cell repertoires in COVID-19. Some clones are missing from TCRdb's copy, which holds only in-frame ones; the method was immunoSEQ multiplex PCR. The table records 470,000 or so clones, approximately 83% of them present only once. CDR3 length equals 15 residues. The germline V gene has CDR1 SGDLS and CDR2 YYNGEE. The V and J ends lost 0 bases and 9 bases respectively, with 13 bases between them. The TCR comes from a human donor in a cohort sampled during active COVID-19. The sequencing input was peripheral blood. The chain couples TRBV9 to TRBJ1-6, with D possibly TRBD1 on 6 matching bases. The CDR3 DNA is TGTGCCAGCAGCGTAGTGAACAGGGTTAGTTCACCCCTCCACTTT. Its translation: CASSVVNRVSSPLHF.